The rows below give T cell receptor beta chains drawn from one sample of a study of T cell responses to AZD1222 COVID-19 vaccine. Sequenced by immunoSEQ multiplex PCR; TCRdb stores in-frame clones only, minus some. The sample holds 57,000 or so clones, 81% seen once. The sample consisted of peripheral blood, taken 28 days after the second AZD1222 dose. These receptors all stem from an adult who received the AZD1222 COVID-19 vaccine. CDR3s include the opening cysteine and the closing phenylalanine or tryptophan. Fields, in order: CDR3 protein, clone size, J gene, V gene. Rows give clone size only sometimes, using once, few, many, or a class for an expanded clone.

CAAYLRGTSASSYNEQFF,NA,TRBJ2-1,TRBV2
CASSVVIGVETQYF,NA,TRBJ2-5,TRBV5-1
CAISEGSFYEQYF,NA,TRBJ2-7,TRBV10-3
CASSLSLGFEAFF,NA,TRBJ1-1,TRBV5-1
CASSFLSLASGRDNEQFF,NA,TRBJ2-1,TRBV27
CAWKGQGQGQPQHF,once,TRBJ1-5,TRBV30
CASSLTGTGELFF,NA,TRBJ2-2,TRBV5-5
CASSPLPLGEKLFF,NA,TRBJ1-4,TRBV18
CASRGTSANQETQYF,NA,TRBJ2-5,TRBV6-5
CASRPTTNEQFF,NA,TRBJ2-1,TRBV6-2/TRBV6-3
CASSHEWVGRTEAFF,NA,TRBJ1-1,TRBV6-5
CSVGSGYNEQFF,NA,TRBJ2-1,TRBV29-1
CASSKQERDEKLFF,few,TRBJ1-4,TRBV25-1
CASSFPTGGGEKLFF,NA,TRBJ1-4,TRBV28
CASSLQFRDSNQPQHF,few,TRBJ1-5,TRBV5-5
CSTRDGVNF,few,TRBJ2-3,TRBV29-1
CASSGHPQGGYTF,NA,TRBJ1-2,TRBV2
CASKRGDTQYF,NA,TRBJ2-3,TRBV19
CASSQDGGPNSYTF,once,TRBJ1-2,TRBV4-2
CSVGGRAPLNTEAFF,NA,TRBJ1-1,TRBV29-1
CASTPDPGGKLFF,NA,TRBJ1-4,TRBV12-3/TRBV12-4
CASSGTVGNTIYF,NA,TRBJ1-3,TRBV9
CASSYSGKMNTEAFF,NA,TRBJ1-1,TRBV6-5
CASTPVASIYGYTF,NA,TRBJ1-2,TRBV28
CASSLGYEQYF,NA,TRBJ2-7,TRBV28
CASSYGGSAYEQYF,NA,TRBJ2-7,TRBV6-2/TRBV6-3
CASSSVNLRASEKLFF,NA,TRBJ1-4,TRBV2
CASSSASGNTIYF,once,TRBJ1-3,TRBV5-1
CASSLLETQYF,NA,TRBJ2-5,TRBV5-6
CASIQTGLSSYEQYF,NA,TRBJ2-7,TRBV28
CASSLGLGADEQFF,NA,TRBJ2-1,TRBV19
CASSFQATRNYGYTF,NA,TRBJ1-2,TRBV5-1
CASSYAGIYEQYF,NA,TRBJ2-7,TRBV6-2/TRBV6-3